This T cell receptor (beta chain) originates from a study of T cell repertoires in cytomegalovirus infection. Study background: Well-studied HLA-B-restricted CMV epitopes were used in the study alongside recently identified HLA-C-restricted ones. Carrying CMV and the relevant HLA type showed in public TCR beta signatures. Findings and caveats of the study: Dominating the ex vivo response were HLA-C-restricted CMV-specific TCR beta clonotypes. Individuals carrying CMV plus the relevant HLA were identified by cumulative frequency of public TCR beta families.

This clonotype was picked up one time. Antigen unknown. TCRdb re-called the reads through MiXCR, storing one row per CDR3 protein. The table includes fewer than 850,000 distinct CDR3 sequences, about 28% detected once. Trimming cost V 9 bases and J 4 bases; bases outside gene matches: 12. CDR1 is MNHNY, CDR2 SVGAGI, per germline (reference sequence). This CDR3 has 15 residues. Specimen: cultured CD8+ T cells from PBMCs, collected from culture after CMV antigen stimulation. This TCR came from a human donor in good health (CMV status not recorded). Some clones in this sample may be carry-over from other donors' samples. This chain connects TRBV6-6 to TRBJ1-1; 9 bases align to TRBD1. Here the CDR3 reads CASPTGTGGLTEAFF. In nucleotides, the CDR3 is TGTGCCAGTCCCACGGGTACAGGGGGCCTCACTGAAGCTTTCTTT.